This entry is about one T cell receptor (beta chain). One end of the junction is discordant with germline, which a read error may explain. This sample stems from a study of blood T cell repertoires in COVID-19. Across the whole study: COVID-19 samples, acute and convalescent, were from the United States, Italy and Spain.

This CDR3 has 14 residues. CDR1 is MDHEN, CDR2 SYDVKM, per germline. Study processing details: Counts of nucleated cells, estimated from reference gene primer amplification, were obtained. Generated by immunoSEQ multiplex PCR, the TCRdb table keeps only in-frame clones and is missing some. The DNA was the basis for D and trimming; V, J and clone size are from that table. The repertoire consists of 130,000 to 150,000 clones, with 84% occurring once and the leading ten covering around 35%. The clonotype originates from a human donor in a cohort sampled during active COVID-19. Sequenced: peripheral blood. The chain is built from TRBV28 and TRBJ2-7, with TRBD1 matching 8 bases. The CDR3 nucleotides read TGTGCCAGCACTTTAGGGGACAGGCGCGCCGAGCAGTACTTC. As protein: CASTLGDRRAEQYF.